This T cell receptor beta chain was captured by sequencing in a study of preoperative IRX-2 immunotherapy in early breast cancer. Treatment described: preoperative locoregional IRX-2 cytokine immunotherapy. Samples came from a phase Ib trial of preoperative locoregional IRX-2 cytokine immunotherapy. CDR1 and CDR2 from the germline V gene are KGHSH and LQKENI. V lost 3 bases to trimming and J lost 3 bases, with 11 bases between them. The CDR3 length is 14 residues. The data were produced by immunoSEQ multiplex PCR, yet TCRdb's version contains in-frame clones alone and is incomplete. In the table there are about 42,000 clones, 77% of which are singletons.

The chain uses TRBV18 and TRBJ1-2; D may be TRBD1 (6 bases). The source is a human donor with breast cancer. Material: tumor tissue, obtained after IRX-2 immunotherapy. The CDR3: CASSPSRGDYGYTF. CDR3 in DNA: TGTGCCAGCTCACCCTCCAGGGGCGACTATGGCTACACCTTC.